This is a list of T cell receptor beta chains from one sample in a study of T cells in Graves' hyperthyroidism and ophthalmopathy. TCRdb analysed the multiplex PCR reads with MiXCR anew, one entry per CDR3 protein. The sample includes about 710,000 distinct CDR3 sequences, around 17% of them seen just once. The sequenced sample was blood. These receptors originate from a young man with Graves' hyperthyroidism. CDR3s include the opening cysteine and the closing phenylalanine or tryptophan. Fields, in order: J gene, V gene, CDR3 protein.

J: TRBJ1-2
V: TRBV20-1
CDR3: CSARSPRSYGYTF

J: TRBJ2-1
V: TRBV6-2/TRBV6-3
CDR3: CASSQQWLLYNEQFF

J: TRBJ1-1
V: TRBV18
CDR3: CASSADRTEAFF

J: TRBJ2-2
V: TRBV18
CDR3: CASSPLVQGQATGELFF

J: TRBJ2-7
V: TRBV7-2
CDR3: CASSLAGREGEEQYF

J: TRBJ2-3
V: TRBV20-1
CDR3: CSARNRLAGGRDTQYF

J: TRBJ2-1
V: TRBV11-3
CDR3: CASSGPGLAGEYSYNEQFF

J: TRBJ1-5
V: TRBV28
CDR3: CASSFEESSNQPQHF

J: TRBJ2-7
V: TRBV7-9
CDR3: CASSPQRDRYEQYF

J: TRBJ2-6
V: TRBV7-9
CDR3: CASSFRGLRTGANVLTF

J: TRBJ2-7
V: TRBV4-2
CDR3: CASSQELAGGHEQYF

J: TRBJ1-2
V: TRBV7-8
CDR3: CASSLAGAEGYTF

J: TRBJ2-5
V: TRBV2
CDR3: CASRSGTSGSLETQYF

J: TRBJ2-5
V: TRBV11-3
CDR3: CASSLVHGTPYQETQYF

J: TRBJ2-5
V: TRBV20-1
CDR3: CSATRMGQETQYF

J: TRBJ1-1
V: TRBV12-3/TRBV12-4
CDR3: CASRPGQGDAFF

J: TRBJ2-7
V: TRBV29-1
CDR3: CSVYAEEYRYEQYF

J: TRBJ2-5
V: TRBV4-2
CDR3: CASSQGVAGVVKTQYF

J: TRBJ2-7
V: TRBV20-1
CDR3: CSAAWGGQGYEQYF

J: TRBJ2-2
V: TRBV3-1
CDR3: CASSQSPNTGELFF

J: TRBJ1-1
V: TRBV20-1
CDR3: CSARDVPSHKAFF

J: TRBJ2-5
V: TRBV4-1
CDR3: CASSQTTGELRKTQYF

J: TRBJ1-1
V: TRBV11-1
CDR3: CASSPGTGNTEAFF

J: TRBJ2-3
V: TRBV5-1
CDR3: CASSGLTSGSPVDTQYF

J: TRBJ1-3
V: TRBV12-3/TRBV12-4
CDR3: CASSFGRRRSGNTIYF

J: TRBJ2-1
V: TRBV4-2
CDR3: CASSQDPTQAGSYNEQFF

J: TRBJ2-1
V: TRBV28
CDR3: CASSSPPAGLAGFDEQFF

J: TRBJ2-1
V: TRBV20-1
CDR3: CSASSGSDGEQFF

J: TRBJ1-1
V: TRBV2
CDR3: CASSVRQGDTEAFF